The rows below give T cell receptor beta chains drawn from one sample of a study of shared clonotypes between healthy human individuals. The repertoire was sequenced with immunoSEQ multiplex PCR; TCRdb's copy has only in-frame clones and lacks some. Of about 2.1 million clones listed, just over 90% are singletons. The sample taken for sequencing was naive CD8+ T cells from PBMCs. The receptors originated from a man aged 18-30 years in good health. Some clones in this sample may be carry-over from other donors' samples. CDR3s include the opening cysteine and the closing phenylalanine or tryptophan. Fields, in order: V gene, J gene, D gene, clone size, CDR3 protein, CDR3 DNA. A D gene is named only where the DNA matches it firmly. Clone size is stated in some rows and not others, as once, few, many or a class when expanded.

v_gene: TRBV7-3; j_gene: TRBJ2-6; d_gene: NA; abundance: NA; CDR3aa: CASSPLAGANVLTF; CDR3nt: TGTGCCAGCAGCCCTTTGGCTGGGGCCAACGTCCTGACTTTC
v_gene: TRBV4-1; j_gene: TRBJ1-2; d_gene: NA; abundance: NA; CDR3aa: CASAPAQVTYGYTF; CDR3nt: TGCGCCAGCGCCCCCGCCCAAGTTACCTATGGCTACACCTTC
v_gene: TRBV27; j_gene: TRBJ1-2; d_gene: NA; abundance: NA; CDR3aa: CASSAYRDTSLFYGYTF; CDR3nt: TGTGCCAGCAGTGCCTACCGGGACACCAGCCTTTTCTATGGCTACACCTTC
v_gene: TRBV11-2; j_gene: TRBJ2-7; d_gene: NA; abundance: NA; CDR3aa: CASSPAAVSYEQYF; CDR3nt: TGTGCCAGCAGCCCAGCTGCGGTTTCCTACGAGCAGTACTTC
v_gene: TRBV7-3; j_gene: TRBJ2-1; d_gene: TRBD2; abundance: NA; CDR3aa: CASSTGTSGDGNEQFF; CDR3nt: TGTGCCAGCAGCACAGGGACTAGCGGGGACGGGAATGAGCAGTTCTTC
v_gene: TRBV28; j_gene: TRBJ2-7; d_gene: NA; abundance: NA; CDR3aa: CASSSPTYEQYF; CDR3nt: TGTGCCAGCAGTTCCCCTACCTACGAGCAGTACTTC
v_gene: TRBV27; j_gene: TRBJ1-2; d_gene: NA; abundance: NA; CDR3aa: CASSGGHYGYTF; CDR3nt: TGTGCCAGCAGTGGGGGACACTATGGCTACACCTTC
v_gene: TRBV11-1; j_gene: TRBJ2-2; d_gene: TRBD2; abundance: NA; CDR3aa: CASSPSSGSLNTGELFF; CDR3nt: TGTGCCAGCAGCCCCTCTAGCGGGAGCCTTAACACCGGGGAGCTGTTTTTT
v_gene: TRBV9; j_gene: TRBJ2-2; d_gene: TRBD2; abundance: once; CDR3aa: CASSAGLAGYTGELFF; CDR3nt: TGTGCCAGCAGCGCCGGACTAGCGGGATACACCGGGGAGCTGTTTTTT
v_gene: TRBV11-1; j_gene: TRBJ1-5; d_gene: NA; abundance: NA; CDR3aa: CASSITGTQPQHF; CDR3nt: TGTGCCAGCAGCATTACAGGGACCCAGCCCCAGCATTTT
v_gene: TRBV11-2; j_gene: TRBJ2-2; d_gene: NA; abundance: NA; CDR3aa: CAIPRRGTENTGELFF; CDR3nt: TGTGCCATCCCACGGAGGGGGACAGAAAACACCGGGGAGCTGTTTTTT
v_gene: TRBV28; j_gene: TRBJ1-4; d_gene: TRBD1; abundance: NA; CDR3aa: CASRSQGVGEKLFF; CDR3nt: TGTGCCAGCAGATCACAGGGGGTCGGTGAAAAACTGTTTTTT
v_gene: TRBV9; j_gene: TRBJ2-1; d_gene: NA; abundance: NA; CDR3aa: CASSVGSRNSYNEQFF; CDR3nt: TGTGCCAGCAGCGTAGGTAGTAGGAACTCCTACAATGAGCAGTTCTTC
v_gene: TRBV5-4; j_gene: TRBJ2-1; d_gene: NA; abundance: NA; CDR3aa: CASSLAMVPPDEQFF; CDR3nt: TGTGCCAGCAGCTTGGCCATGGTCCCGCCGGATGAGCAGTTCTTC
v_gene: TRBV7-3; j_gene: TRBJ1-1; d_gene: NA; abundance: NA; CDR3aa: CASSLGGRTEAFF; CDR3nt: TGTGCCAGCAGCCTCGGAGGGCGAACTGAAGCTTTCTTT
v_gene: TRBV30; j_gene: TRBJ1-2; d_gene: TRBD1; abundance: NA; CDR3aa: CAWSALNLITGQGGSGYTF; CDR3nt: TGTGCCTGGAGTGCCCTAAACCTTATAACAGGACAGGGAGGTTCTGGCTACACCTTC
v_gene: TRBV6-5; j_gene: TRBJ2-2; d_gene: TRBD1; abundance: NA; CDR3aa: CASSFHTGDSIGELFF; CDR3nt: TGTGCCAGCAGTTTCCACACCGGGGACAGCATAGGGGAGCTGTTTTTT
v_gene: TRBV5-1; j_gene: TRBJ2-3; d_gene: NA; abundance: NA; CDR3aa: CASKPLTGTTTDTQYF; CDR3nt: TGCGCCAGTAAACCTCTTACAGGGACTACCACAGATACGCAGTATTTT
v_gene: TRBV14; j_gene: TRBJ2-1; d_gene: TRBD2; abundance: NA; CDR3aa: CASTFGLAPWGEQFF; CDR3nt: TGTGCCAGCACCTTTGGACTAGCTCCCTGGGGTGAGCAGTTCTTC